The following is a T cell receptor (beta chain) sequence with its context. CDR1 ENHRY and CDR2 SYGVKD come from the germline V gene. V trimming: 6 bases; J trimming: 8 bases; junction bases outside the gene matches: 5. This CDR3 has 13 amino acids. This sample stems from a study of T cell changes during pregnancy in multiple sclerosis. Sequencing used immunoSEQ multiplex PCR; TCRdb keeps in-frame clones, though not all of them. The sample carries about 53,000 clones, around 90% recorded once. This sequence originates from a female donor with multiple sclerosis, enrolled in a pregnancy study. The genes are TRBV10-3 and TRBJ1-2, with TRBD1 matching 11 bases. The sequenced sample was CD4+ T cells from peripheral blood mononuclear cells, obtained in the third trimester of pregnancy. This CDR3 reads CAIRGQGGEGYTF. The CDR3 DNA follows: TGTGCCATCAGGGGACAGGGGGGAGAAGGCTACACCTTC.